This TCR beta chain was sequenced in a study of shared clonotypes between healthy human individuals. Around 29,000 T cell genomes, or around 0.3 ug DNA, went into unsorted PBMC replicate PCRs. Using immunoSEQ multiplex PCR, the repertoire was profiled, and TCRdb retains in-frame clones only, with some absent. The sample carries roughly 500,000 clones, about 85% recorded once. The CDR3 totals 13 residues. From germline, CDR1 is SGHRS and CDR2 YFSETQ. V shed 2 bases and J shed 7 bases, with 12 bases lying between them. Donors comprised only Caucasian adults living in Nashville, Tennessee. Each unsorted sample relied on 100 million or so PBMCs as its source of genomic DNA.

The sample was PBMCs. The receptor comes from a woman in her thirties or forties in good health. Some clones in this sample may be carry-over from other donors' samples. The V gene is TRBV5-1, the J gene TRBJ1-2; D might be TRBD1 (6 bases). The CDR3 coding sequence is TGCGCCAGCAGCTTAGGGGGTTTGAGTGGCTACACCTTC. Amino acids: CASSLGGLSGYTF.